Listed here are 24 T cell receptor beta chains from one sample, sequenced in a study of blood T cell repertoires in COVID-19. The assay was immunoSEQ multiplex PCR, and TCRdb's table has in-frame clones only and misses some. The profile shows around 400,000 clones, about 88% of them singletons. The source material was PBMCs or T cells enriched from blood (not recorded which). The receptors were gathered from a young woman who had been exposed to COVID-19.

This chain uses TRBV7-8 with TRBJ1-2, with D perhaps matching TRBD1 (6 bases). V gave up 7 bases and J gave up 7 bases, with 16 bases separating them. CDR3 length: 13 amino acids. The germline CDR1 and CDR2 sequences are SGHVS and FQNEAQ. The CDR3 loop is CASTRGPLGGYTF. The DNA for the CDR3 is TGTGCCAGCACCAGGGGCCCTCTCGGTGGCTACACCTTC.

The chain employs TRBV29-1 and TRBJ1-1; 7 bases fit TRBD1. Germline CDR1 and CDR2: SQVTM and ANQGSEA. CDR3 length equals 13 residues. Trimming at V came to 7 bases and at J to 3 bases, leaving 8 bases not matched to a gene. The CDR3 DNA sequence: TGCAGCGCTTACAGGGGAGAAGACACTGAAGCTTTCTTT. Protein product: CSAYRGEDTEAFF.

The gene calls are TRBV27 and TRBJ2-3; perhaps TRBD2 as D (7 bases). The V end lost 5 bases, the J end lost 1 base, and 13 bases lay between the germline ends. CDR1 and CDR2 (germline): MNHEY, SMNVEV (reference sequence). This CDR3 comprises 15 residues. This CDR3 reads CASSTWGGGTDTQYF. CDR3 in DNA: TGTGCCAGCAGTACGTGGGGGGGCGGCACAGATACGCAGTATTTT.

V usage is TRBV28 and J usage is TRBJ1-6, with D perhaps matching TRBD1 (6 bases). Germline CDR1 and CDR2: MDHEN and SYDVKM. V lost 8 bases to trimming and J lost 10 bases, with 15 bases between them. The CDR3 consists of 13 residues. CDR3 sequence reads: CASRPTGMSPLHF. The CDR3 coding sequence is TGTGCCAGCCGGCCAACAGGGATGTCACCCCTCCACTTT.

The CDR3 bases are TGTGCCAGCAGCCCGCGGGGAAACGACCAAGAGACCCAGTACTTC. The encoded protein is CASSPRGNDQETQYF. The chain links TRBV7-6 to TRBJ2-5, with a tentative D call TRBD2 (6 bases). V dropped 5 bases and J dropped 0 bases, with 13 bases sitting between them. Germline CDR1 SGHVS, CDR2 FNYEAQ. The CDR3 is made up of 15 amino acids.

The V call is TRBV4-2, the J call TRBJ1-5, with TRBD1 matching 9 bases. The V gene end was trimmed by 4 bases and the J gene end by 7 bases; junction bases not matched to a gene: 14. The CDR3 totals 17 residues. CDR1 LGHNA and CDR2 YNFKEQ come from the germline V gene. This chain's CDR3 is CASSPLPGTGFWQPQHF. CDR3 coding DNA: TGTGCCAGCAGCCCCTTACCCGGGACAGGGTTTTGGCAGCCCCAGCATTTT.

This chain uses TRBV30 with TRBJ1-2; 8 nucleotides align to TRBD1. V gave up 0 bases and J gave up 5 bases; unmatched junction bases: 14. Germline V gives CDR1 GTSNPN, CDR2 SVGIG (reference sequence). This CDR3 is 17 amino acids long. CDR3 sequence (DNA): TGTGCCTGGAGTGTATACCAGTGGCAGGGGGCAGGGTATGGCTACACCTTC. Translated, it gives CAWSVYQWQGAGYGYTF.

The chain has TRBV6-5 and TRBJ2-3; tentative D call: TRBD1 (6 bases). The CDR3 spans 15 residues. CDR1 is MNHEY and CDR2 is SVGAGI in the germline V gene. V lost 8 bases and J lost 4, with 19 bases in between. CDR3 loop: CASDQWSGAPDTQYF. The CDR3 DNA follows: TGTGCCAGCGACCAGTGGTCAGGGGCTCCAGATACGCAGTATTTT.

This rearrangement joins TRBV3-1 (or the pseudogene TRBV3-2) to TRBJ2-7; TRBD1 matches 9 bases. This CDR3 comprises 17 residues. After removal of 5 bases from V and 4 bases from J, the junction contained 15 bases not matched to a gene. Per the germline V gene, CDR1 is LGHDT and CDR2 is YNNKEL (reference sequence). The CDR3 DNA sequence: TGTGCCAGCAGCGAAGGGCCCCGGGACAGGGTTCGTTACGAGCAGTACTTC. It codes for CASSEGPRDRVRYEQYF.

The genes are TRBV3-1 (or the pseudogene TRBV3-2) and TRBJ1-6; D may be TRBD1 (5 bases). Trimming left V 4 bases short and J 2 bases short, with 15 bases between. Germline lookup yields CDR1 LGHDT and CDR2 YNNKEL (reference sequence). The CDR3 has 17 residues. The CDR3 DNA sequence: TGTGCCAGCAGCCCTTTTGCGGGAGGGGCCTATAATTCACCCCTCCACTTT. This gives the protein CASSPFAGGAYNSPLHF.

This chain joins TRBV28 and TRBJ1-5, with a possible D match to TRBD1 (6 bases). Germline V gives CDR1 MDHEN, CDR2 SYDVKM. The CDR3 is 15 residues long. Trimming stripped 1 base from V and 1 base from J, with 8 bases between. CDR3 loop: CASSLYRESNQPQHF. CDR3 nucleotide sequence: TGTGCCAGCAGTTTATACAGGGAAAGCAATCAGCCCCAGCATTTT. The variable domain in full, with the rest retrieved from reference TRBV28 and TRBJ1-5, is DVKVTQSSRYLVKRTGEKVFLECVQDMDHENMFWYRQDPGLGLRLIYFSYDVKMKEKGDIPEGYSVSREKKERFSLILESASTNQTSMYLCASSLYRESNQPQHFGDGTRLSIL.

The chain has TRBV30 and TRBJ2-3, with TRBD2 identical over 9 bases. Germline loops: CDR1 GTSNPN, CDR2 SVGIG (reference sequence). J was trimmed by 2 bases and V by 4 bases; bases with no gene match: 7. The CDR3 is made up of 15 amino acids. CDR3 sequence: CAWKLLAGFTDTQYF. For the CDR3, the DNA is TGTGCCTGGAAATTGCTAGCGGGGTTCACAGATACGCAGTATTTT.

This chain joins TRBV11-2 and TRBJ1-5; 8 bases are a match to TRBD1. The V and J ends lost 1 base and 3 bases, in that order; junction bases with no gene match: 8. The CDR3 extends over 17 amino acids. Germline V gene lookup returns CDR1 SGHAT and CDR2 FQNNGV. CDR3 coding DNA: TGTGCCAGCAGCTTAGGAAGACAGGGGAACGCCAATCAGCCCCAGCATTTT. Its translation: CASSLGRQGNANQPQHF. Combining the CDR3 with reference TRBV11-2 and TRBJ1-5 gives the whole variable domain EAGVAQSPRYKIIEKRQSVAFWCNPISGHATLYWYQQILGQGPKLLIQFQNNGVVDDSQLPKDRFSAERLKGVDSTLKIQPAKLEDSAVYLCASSLGRQGNANQPQHFGDGTRLSIL.

The V and J genes are TRBV12-3 or TRBV12-4 and TRBJ1-2, with D tentatively TRBD1 (5 bases). The CDR3 contains 13 residues. The germline V and J ends were trimmed by 4 bases and 5 bases, with 11 bases remaining between them. The CDR3 here is CASSSDMGYGYTF. The CDR3 nucleotides are TGTGCCAGCAGTTCGGACATGGGGTATGGCTACACCTTC.

The gene calls are TRBV18 and TRBJ2-2; D is perhaps TRBD2 (6 bases). This CDR3 has 15 amino acids. Germline values: CDR1 KGHSH, CDR2 LQKENI. Trimming removed 3 bases at V and 5 bases at J, with 13 bases between. For the CDR3, the DNA is TGTGCCAGCTCACCGACTCGGGGGACTACCGGGGAGCTGTTTTTT. Translating gives CASSPTRGTTGELFF.

V and J are TRBV3-1 (or the pseudogene TRBV3-2) and TRBJ2-7, with D perhaps matching TRBD2 (5 bases). V was trimmed by 8 bases and J by 3 bases, leaving 11 bases between them. Germline loops: CDR1 LGHDT, CDR2 YNNKEL (reference sequence). CDR3 length: 12 residues. The CDR3, as DNA: TGTGCCAGCGGAGGCTCTTACTACGAGCAGTACTTC. Its translation is CASGGSYYEQYF.

This clone has a single count. V and J are TRBV4-1 and TRBJ2-1; 7 nucleotides agree with TRBD1. The CDR3 has 15 amino acids. Germline V gene lookup returns CDR1 MGHRA and CDR2 YSYEKL. The J segment lost 8 bases and the V segment lost 0 bases, leaving 7 bases of the junction unmatched. The CDR3, as DNA: TGCGCCAGCAGCCAAGAAGGGGGACAGTTCGATGAGCAGTTCTTC. Amino acid sequence: CASSQEGGQFDEQFF.

The chain combines TRBV15 with TRBJ2-3; the D gene is possibly TRBD1 (5 bases). The germline V and J ends were trimmed by 5 bases and 6 bases, with 15 bases remaining between them. Per germline, CDR1 LNHNV and CDR2 YYDKDF (reference sequence). This CDR3 is built from 14 residues. The CDR3 DNA sequence: TGTGCCACCAGCGGTGTCGTGGGGCGGGATACGCAGTATTTT. It codes for CATSGVVGRDTQYF. Filled out from reference TRBV15 and TRBJ2-3, the complete variable domain reads DAMVIQNPRYQVTQFGKPVTLSCSQTLNHNVMYWYQQKSSQAPKLLFHYYDKDFNNEADTPDNFQSRRPNTSFCFLDIRSPGLGDTAMYLCATSGVVGRDTQYFGPGTRLTVL.

The J gene is TRBJ2-2, the V gene TRBV4-3, with TRBD2 matching over 7 bases. The CDR3 extends over 17 amino acids. Germline V CDR1 and CDR2: LGHNA, YSLEER. V lost 1 base and J lost 5; bases outside the gene matches: 10. The DNA for the CDR3 is TGCGCCAGCAGCCAAGTAGTAGCGGGTGGGGGGACCGGGGAGCTGTTTTTT. It yields the protein CASSQVVAGGGTGELFF.

The chain uses TRBV4-1 and TRBJ2-7; 8 nucleotides align to TRBD1. The CDR3 runs to 15 residues. The germline V gene has CDR1 MGHRA and CDR2 YSYEKL. Trimming cost V 1 base and J 5 bases; bases outside gene matches: 7. In DNA form, the CDR3 reads TGCGCCAGCAGCCAAGGGGCAGGGGGCACGGACGAGCAGTACTTC. The encoded protein is CASSQGAGGTDEQYF.

This clone was counted a few times. This rearrangement joins TRBV7-9 to TRBJ1-6; D may be TRBD1 (5 bases). V lost 1 base to trimming and J lost 9 bases, with 25 bases between them. The CDR3 length is 19 residues. Germline assignment: CDR1 SEHNR and CDR2 FQNEAQ (reference sequence). The DNA for the CDR3 is TGTGCCAGCAGCTTAGATGCCGGGGGTAGAAGTCCCCATAGTTCACCCCTCCACTTT. Residues: CASSLDAGGRSPHSSPLHF.

The chain uses TRBV27 and TRBJ2-5; 10 bases match TRBD1. Trimming took 1 base from V and 5 from J; bases not matched to a gene: 4. Germline CDR1 reads MNHEY; CDR2 reads SMNVEV (reference sequence). The CDR3 is 15 residues long. For the CDR3, the DNA is TGTGCCAGCAGTTTATTTTCGGACAGGGGGGAGACCCAGTACTTC. Protein sequence: CASSLFSDRGETQYF.

This rearrangement joins TRBV4-3 to TRBJ1-2; TRBD1 might be the D (6 bases). V lost 0 bases and J 4 bases, leaving 12 bases between the germline ends. This CDR3 spans 15 amino acids. Germline V lookup: CDR1 LGHNA, CDR2 YSLEER. CDR3 amino acids: CASSQEQGPFYGYTF. CDR3 nucleotides: TGCGCCAGCAGCCAAGAACAGGGCCCCTTCTATGGCTACACCTTC.

DNA of the CDR3: TGCAGCGTTGAGGGTGCACAGTCCTACGAGCAGTACTTC. It is translated as CSVEGAQSYEQYF. The chain joins TRBV29-1 to TRBJ2-7; D is unresolved. Germline CDR1 and CDR2: SQVTM and ANQGSEA. The length of the CDR3 is 13 residues. Trimming removed 3 bases at V and 1 base at J, with 10 bases between.